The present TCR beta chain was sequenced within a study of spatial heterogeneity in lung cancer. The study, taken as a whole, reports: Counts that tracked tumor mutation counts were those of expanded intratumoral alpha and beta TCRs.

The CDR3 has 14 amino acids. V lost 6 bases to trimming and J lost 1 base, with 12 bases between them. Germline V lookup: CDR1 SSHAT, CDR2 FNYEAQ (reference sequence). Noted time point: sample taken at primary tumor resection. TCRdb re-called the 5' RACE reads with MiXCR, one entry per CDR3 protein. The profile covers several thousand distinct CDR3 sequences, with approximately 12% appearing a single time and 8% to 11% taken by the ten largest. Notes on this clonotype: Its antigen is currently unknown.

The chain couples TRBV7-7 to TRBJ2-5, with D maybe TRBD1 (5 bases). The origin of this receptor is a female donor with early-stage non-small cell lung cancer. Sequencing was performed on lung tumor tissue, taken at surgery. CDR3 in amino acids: CASSWTPTQETQYF. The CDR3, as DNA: TGTGCCAGCAGTTGGACACCGACCCAAGAGACCCAGTACTTC.